Listed below are T cell receptor beta chains from one sample, sequenced in a study of control samples from healthy donors and cancer patients. Produced via immunoSEQ multiplex PCR; TCRdb's table is partial and in-frame only. Here the sample spans some 120,000 clones, about 93% being singletons. Sample: blood. The origin of the receptors is a young man in good health. The CDR3 runs from the conserved cysteine through the conserved F or W. D genes are given only for firm matches. The size field is filled for only some rows; it gives once, few, many or a size class.

clone size: -
D gene: TRBD1
J gene: TRBJ1-1
V gene: TRBV6-2/TRBV6-3
CDR3 DNA: TGTGCCAGCAGTTACGGTACAGGGGGTAACACTGAAGCTTTCTTT
CDR3 protein: CASSYGTGGNTEAFF

clone size: -
D gene: TRBD1
J gene: TRBJ2-3
V gene: TRBV5-4
CDR3 DNA: TGTGCCAGCAGCTCCACCTACAGGGGGCTGAGCACAGATACGCAGTATTTT
CDR3 protein: CASSSTYRGLSTDTQYF

clone size: once
D gene: TRBD1
J gene: TRBJ1-5
V gene: TRBV5-5
CDR3 DNA: TGTGCCAGCAGCAGGGGACAGGGAGGTGAATCCCAGCATTTT
CDR3 protein: CASSRGQGGESQHF

clone size: -
D gene: -
J gene: TRBJ2-5
V gene: TRBV6-5
CDR3 DNA: TGTGCCAGCCAACTAACAGGAGCGGAGACCCAGTACTTC
CDR3 protein: CASQLTGAETQYF

clone size: -
D gene: -
J gene: TRBJ1-1
V gene: TRBV7-2
CDR3 DNA: TGTGCCAGCAGCTTAGGTTCCTCGGGGACTGAAGCTTTCTTT
CDR3 protein: CASSLGSSGTEAFF

clone size: -
D gene: -
J gene: TRBJ1-2
V gene: TRBV9
CDR3 DNA: TGTGCCAGCAGGACAGGAGATTTCGGCGGCTACACCTTC
CDR3 protein: CASRTGDFGGYTF

clone size: once
D gene: -
J gene: TRBJ2-3
V gene: TRBV6-1
CDR3 DNA: TGTGCCAGCAGTGAAGTCTGGGGGTCTTGGGACACAGATACGCAGTATTTT
CDR3 protein: CASSEVWGSWDTDTQYF

clone size: -
D gene: -
J gene: TRBJ1-2
V gene: TRBV27
CDR3 DNA: TGTGCCAGCAGTTTATCTGGTAACTATGGCTACACCTTC
CDR3 protein: CASSLSGNYGYTF

clone size: -
D gene: -
J gene: TRBJ1-4
V gene: TRBV9
CDR3 DNA: TGTGCCAGCAGCGCCGGACGGTCGGGGGGGAATGAAAAACTGTTTTTT
CDR3 protein: CASSAGRSGGNEKLFF

clone size: -
D gene: -
J gene: TRBJ2-5
V gene: TRBV24-1
CDR3 DNA: TGTGCCACCAGTGACCCCGGACGGAGGGAGACCCAGTACTTC
CDR3 protein: CATSDPGRRETQYF

clone size: -
D gene: TRBD2
J gene: TRBJ2-1
V gene: TRBV3-1/TRBV3-2
CDR3 DNA: TGTGCCAGCAGCCAAGATCTAGGTGGCGGGAGGAATGAGCAGTTCTTC
CDR3 protein: CASSQDLGGGRNEQFF

clone size: once
D gene: TRBD2
J gene: TRBJ2-1
V gene: TRBV5-5
CDR3 DNA: TGTGCCAGCAGCTTAGGGACTATCCATGAGCAGTTCTTC
CDR3 protein: CASSLGTIHEQFF

clone size: once
D gene: -
J gene: TRBJ2-1
V gene: TRBV3-1/TRBV3-2
CDR3 DNA: TGTGCCAGCACCCAGGATGGAGGGACCACGTACTCCTACAATGAGCAGTTCTTC
CDR3 protein: CASTQDGGTTYSYNEQFF

clone size: -
D gene: -
J gene: TRBJ1-4
V gene: TRBV28
CDR3 DNA: TGTGCCAGCAGTGAAAATGAAAAACTGTTTTTT
CDR3 protein: CASSENEKLFF

clone size: -
D gene: TRBD1
J gene: TRBJ1-1
V gene: TRBV5-4
CDR3 DNA: TGTGCCAGCAGCACAGGGGGTTCGGGAGCTTTCTTT
CDR3 protein: CASSTGGSGAFF

clone size: -
D gene: -
J gene: TRBJ1-5
V gene: TRBV2
CDR3 DNA: TGTGCCAGCAGTGATCGGTTTAGCAATCAGCCCCAGCATTTT
CDR3 protein: CASSDRFSNQPQHF